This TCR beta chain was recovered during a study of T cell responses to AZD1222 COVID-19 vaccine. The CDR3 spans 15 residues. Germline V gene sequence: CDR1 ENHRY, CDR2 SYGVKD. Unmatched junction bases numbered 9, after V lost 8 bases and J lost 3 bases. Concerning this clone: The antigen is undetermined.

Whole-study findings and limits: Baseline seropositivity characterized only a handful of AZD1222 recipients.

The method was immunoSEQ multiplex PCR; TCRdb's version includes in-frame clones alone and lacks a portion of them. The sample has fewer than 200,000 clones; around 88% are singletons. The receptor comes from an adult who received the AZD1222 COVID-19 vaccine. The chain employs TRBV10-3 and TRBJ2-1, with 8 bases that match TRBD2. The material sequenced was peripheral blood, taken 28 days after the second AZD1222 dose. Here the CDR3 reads CAIGVWRGDYNEQFF. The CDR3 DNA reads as TGTGCCATCGGTGTCTGGCGGGGGGACTACAATGAGCAGTTCTTC.